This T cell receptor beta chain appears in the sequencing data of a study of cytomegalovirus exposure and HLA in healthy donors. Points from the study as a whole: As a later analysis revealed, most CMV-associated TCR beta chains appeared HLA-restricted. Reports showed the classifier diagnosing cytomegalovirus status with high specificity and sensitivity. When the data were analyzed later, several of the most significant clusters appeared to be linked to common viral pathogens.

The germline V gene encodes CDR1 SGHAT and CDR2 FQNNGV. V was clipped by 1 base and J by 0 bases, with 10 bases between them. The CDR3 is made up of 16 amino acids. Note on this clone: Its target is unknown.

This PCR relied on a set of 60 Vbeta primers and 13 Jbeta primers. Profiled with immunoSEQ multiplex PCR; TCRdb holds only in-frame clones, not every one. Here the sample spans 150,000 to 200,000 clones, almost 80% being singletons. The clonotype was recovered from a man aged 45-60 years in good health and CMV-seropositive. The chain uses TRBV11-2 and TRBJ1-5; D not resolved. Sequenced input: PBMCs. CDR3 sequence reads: CASSLVGAYSNQPQHF. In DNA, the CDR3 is TGTGCCAGCAGCTTAGTTGGAGCGTATAGCAATCAGCCCCAGCATTTT.